This T cell receptor beta chain was sequenced during a study of T cell responses to AZD1222 COVID-19 vaccine. Measured with immunoSEQ multiplex PCR; TCRdb has only the in-frame clones, and not every one. The repertoire consists of under 120,000 clones, with 70% to 90% occurring once and the leading ten covering under 3%. In the case of this clone: Antigen unknown.

General study results and limits: Breadth and depth of Spike-specific TCRs rose after two AZD1222 doses. Donors skewed white British and female; clonal diversity was possibly underestimated. Only five to seven AZD1222 recipients were seropositive at baseline.

Germline V gene sequence: CDR1 LNHDA, CDR2 SQIVND (reference sequence). The ends were cut back, 6 bases at V and 1 base at J, with 18 bases in the middle. The CDR3 extends over 16 amino acids. This TCR was recovered from an adult who received the AZD1222 COVID-19 vaccine. This chain connects TRBV19 to TRBJ1-1; D is uncertain. The sequencing used peripheral blood, collected 28 days after the second AZD1222 dose. The CDR3, as DNA: TGTGCCAGTAGACCGGCATCTACAAGAGGGAACACTGAAGCTTTCTTT. Protein sequence: CASRPASTRGNTEAFF.